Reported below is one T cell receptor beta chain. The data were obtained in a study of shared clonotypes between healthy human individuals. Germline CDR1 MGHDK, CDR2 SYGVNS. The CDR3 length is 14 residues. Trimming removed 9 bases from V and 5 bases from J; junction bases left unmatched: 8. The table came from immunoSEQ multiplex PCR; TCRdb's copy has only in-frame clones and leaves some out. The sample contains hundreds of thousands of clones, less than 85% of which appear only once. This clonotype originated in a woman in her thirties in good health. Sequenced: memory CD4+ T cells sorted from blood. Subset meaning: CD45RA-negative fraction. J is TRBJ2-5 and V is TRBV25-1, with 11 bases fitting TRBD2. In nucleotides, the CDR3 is TGTGCCAGTAATATAGCGGGAGGGAGGGAGACCCAGTACTTC. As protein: CASNIAGGRETQYF. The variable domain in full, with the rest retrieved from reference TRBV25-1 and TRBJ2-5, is EADIYQTPRYLVIGTGKKITLECSQTMGHDKMYWYQQDPGMELHLIHYSYGVNSTEKGDLSSESTVSRIRTEHFPLTLESARPSHTSQYLCASNIAGGRETQYFGPGTRLLVL.